The rows below give T cell receptor beta chains drawn from one sample of a study of blood T cells in healthy people across ages. MiXCR, run by TCRdb on the 5' RACE reads, gives a single entry per CDR3 protein. The data hold around 1,800,000 distinct CDR3 sequences, with roughly two fifths observed a single time. The material sequenced was blood. All receptors come from a human donor in good health. The conserved cysteine and the conserved F or W are not part of the CDR3 here. Each record gives: V gene, D gene, CDR3 protein. The D gene is left open where the match is weak.

v_call: TRBV12-3/TRBV12-4; d_call: TRBD2; cdr3_aa: ASSLLLADTDTQY
v_call: TRBV4-2; d_call: .; cdr3_aa: ASSQEGREYGYT
v_call: TRBV2; d_call: .; cdr3_aa: ASSPEGRGYT
v_call: TRBV5-1; d_call: TRBD2; cdr3_aa: ASSQIGTSDYEQY
v_call: TRBV12-3/TRBV12-4; d_call: .; cdr3_aa: ASTRTNYNEQF
v_call: TRBV5-1; d_call: TRBD2; cdr3_aa: ASSPRTSAGAYNEQF
v_call: TRBV20-1; d_call: .; cdr3_aa: SATSEDISFRTEAF
v_call: TRBV9; d_call: .; cdr3_aa: ASSVGVTGYTDTQY
v_call: TRBV12-3/TRBV12-4; d_call: .; cdr3_aa: ASSLGLVPEQY
v_call: TRBV7-8; d_call: TRBD2; cdr3_aa: ASSHNWGRGEQY
v_call: TRBV6-1; d_call: TRBD2; cdr3_aa: ASSLFTSGGTYNEQF
v_call: TRBV29-1; d_call: .; cdr3_aa: SVRASGEQY
v_call: TRBV5-6; d_call: .; cdr3_aa: ASSPGNLGTEAF
v_call: TRBV20-1; d_call: TRBD2; cdr3_aa: SAGGTSGLGGSEQF
v_call: TRBV24-1; d_call: TRBD1; cdr3_aa: ATSDAGQGHEQF
v_call: TRBV4-3; d_call: .; cdr3_aa: ASSQDLARSSPLH
v_call: TRBV19; d_call: .; cdr3_aa: ASSPEDRISYEQY
v_call: TRBV29-1; d_call: .; cdr3_aa: SALALGGYEQY
v_call: TRBV20-1; d_call: .; cdr3_aa: SADQDLLSYEQY
v_call: TRBV11-2; d_call: .; cdr3_aa: ASSLLGGTQSSYEQY
v_call: TRBV11-3; d_call: .; cdr3_aa: ASSLEVWDEQY
v_call: TRBV19; d_call: TRBD1; cdr3_aa: ASSIGTGWNEQY
v_call: TRBV7-3; d_call: TRBD2; cdr3_aa: ASSPGGAYNEQF
v_call: TRBV9; d_call: .; cdr3_aa: ASSPGRLTGNEQF
v_call: TRBV12-3/TRBV12-4; d_call: .; cdr3_aa: ASSPRGRGRQPQH
v_call: TRBV18; d_call: .; cdr3_aa: ASSPGGGDGYT
v_call: TRBV5-1; d_call: .; cdr3_aa: ASKWTVNDNEQF
v_call: TRBV2; d_call: .; cdr3_aa: ASSVIPGEIENEQF
v_call: TRBV7-2; d_call: TRBD1; cdr3_aa: ASSLDRTGARTQY
v_call: TRBV4-3; d_call: .; cdr3_aa: ASSQVPFLAEPGGETQY
v_call: TRBV28; d_call: TRBD1; cdr3_aa: ASSSRQGARYNEQF
v_call: TRBV7-2; d_call: TRBD2; cdr3_aa: ASSLAGGNADTQY
v_call: TRBV7-2; d_call: .; cdr3_aa: ASSLVGSPLH
v_call: TRBV30; d_call: .; cdr3_aa: AWLTGYSYEQY
v_call: TRBV29-1; d_call: TRBD2; cdr3_aa: SVIAGGSSYNEQF
v_call: TRBV19; d_call: TRBD1; cdr3_aa: ASSISPSGGQSQH
v_call: TRBV13; d_call: .; cdr3_aa: ASSFAEGFLGSSYNEQY
v_call: TRBV29-1; d_call: .; cdr3_aa: SVGSADHSQPQH
v_call: TRBV20-1; d_call: TRBD1; cdr3_aa: SAQTGSRAF
v_call: TRBV5-1; d_call: TRBD1; cdr3_aa: ASSFGQGPSAGTQY
v_call: TRBV6-1; d_call: TRBD1; cdr3_aa: ASSRTYTGASNYGYT
v_call: TRBV20-1; d_call: .; cdr3_aa: STNLRGGYT
v_call: TRBV7-8; d_call: .; cdr3_aa: ASSFLTGRYIEQF
v_call: TRBV4-2; d_call: TRBD2; cdr3_aa: ASSQGTSMGEQY
v_call: TRBV7-8; d_call: .; cdr3_aa: ASTIRGHSYEQY